This T cell receptor (beta chain) came from a study of human T cells and chemical hapten exposure. Study context: The sensitizer, 2% DPC, was used on roughly 2 cm by roughly 2 cm of upper inner arm skin. Study-wide results and limits: Once DPC sensitization occurred, TCRs above 1 in 1000 frequency showed no change.

Time point: pre-sensitization, week 0. Treatment in this sample: therapeutic diphenylcyclopropenone sensitization with weekly scalp DPC. Whole blood, unfractionated, served as the material for total RNA extraction. Worth noting for this clonotype: Antigen: not known.

With V trimmed by 6 bases and J by 6 bases, 10 bases remained unmatched. The CDR3 consists of 15 residues. The germline CDR1 and CDR2 sequences are MNHEY and SVGAGI. TCRdb analysed the RACE reads with MiXCR anew, one entry per CDR3 protein. The table includes 300,000 to 450,000 distinct CDR3 sequences, 4.5% to 5.5% detected once. The TCR sequence derives from a woman aged 18-29 years with alopecia areata. Some clones in this sample may be carry-over from other donors' samples. The chain employs TRBV6-5 and TRBJ2-7; 11 bases map to TRBD2. The material sequenced was whole blood, taken in connection with sensitization to the hapten diphenylcyclopropenone (DPC). Here the CDR3 reads CASSRVLAGGGEQYF. The CDR3, as DNA: TGTGCCAGCAGCCGGGTTCTAGCGGGGGGAGGCGAGCAGTACTTC.